This entry lists 10 T cell receptor beta chains sequenced from one sample in a study of cytomegalovirus exposure and HLA in healthy donors. The PCR ran on 60 Vbeta and 13 Jbeta primers. The protocol was immunoSEQ multiplex PCR, while the TCRdb copy is restricted to in-frame clones and leaves out a portion. Here the sample spans over 150,000 clones, around 73% being singletons. The source material was PBMCs. These receptor sequences come from a young woman in good health and CMV-seropositive.

The V and J genes are TRBV5-5 and TRBJ1-5; D is perhaps TRBD1 (6 bases). This CDR3 spans 16 amino acids. Germline CDR1 is SGHKS and CDR2 is YYEKEE (reference sequence). Trimming removed 0 bases at V and 7 bases at J, with 17 bases between. CDR3 region: CASSLEAGGAQQPQHF. The DNA for the CDR3 is TGTGCCAGCAGCTTGGAGGCGGGGGGGGCGCAGCAGCCCCAGCATTTT.

The chain employs TRBV5-6 and TRBJ1-1; no definite D call. Germline lookup yields CDR1 SGHDT and CDR2 YYEEEE. The CDR3 runs to 17 residues. The V gene lost 0 bases and the J gene lost 5 bases, with 20 bases spanning the gap. The CDR3, as DNA: TGTGCCAGCAGCTTGGAGGTAATCGGAATGGGGAGGACTGAAGCTTTCTTT. It translates to CASSLEVIGMGRTEAFF.

This clone has more than one count but fewer than ten. This rearrangement joins TRBV2 to TRBJ2-2; 8 bases map to TRBD1. V shed 8 bases and J 4 bases; nucleotides not matched to a gene: 9. CDR3 size: 15 residues. The germline CDR1 and CDR2 sequences are SNHLY and FYNNEI. The CDR3 DNA sequence: TGTGCCAGCTCACTAGGACAGGGAGGCACCGGGGAGCTGTTTTTT. It is translated as CASSLGQGGTGELFF. The variable domain in full, completed from reference TRBV2 and TRBJ2-2, reads EPEVTQTPSHQVTQMGQEVILRCVPISNHLYFYWYRQILGQKVEFLVSFYNNEISEKSEIFDDQFSVERPDGSNFTLKIRSTKLEDSAMYFCASSLGQGGTGELFFGEGSRLTVL.

The chain employs TRBV19 and TRBJ2-7, with 9 bases aligning to TRBD2. The CDR3 has 14 residues. CDR1 is LNHDA and CDR2 is SQIVND in the germline V gene (reference sequence). V gave up 5 bases and J gave up 4 bases; unmatched junction bases: 6. Here the CDR3 DNA reads TGTGCCAGTAGTCCCCAGGGACTAGCATACGAGCAGTACTTC. Encoded protein: CASSPQGLAYEQYF.

The chain has TRBV27 and TRBJ1-5, with unresolved D. The germline V and J ends were trimmed by 5 bases and 0 bases, with 11 bases remaining between them. The CDR3 is made up of 15 amino acids. Germline CDR1 reads MNHEY; CDR2 reads SMNVEV (reference sequence). CDR3 region: CASSLTPYSNQPQHF. CDR3 DNA: TGTGCCAGCAGTCTGACACCTTATAGCAATCAGCCCCAGCATTTT.

This chain uses TRBV5-4 with TRBJ2-5; no reliable D call. Trimming shortened V by 2 bases and J by 5 bases, and 13 bases separated the two germline ends. Germline CDR1 is SGHNT and CDR2 is YYREEE (reference sequence). CDR3 length: 14 residues. The CDR3 sequence: CASSLSGAWETQYF. The CDR3 DNA reads as TGTGCCAGCAGCTTATCGGGTGCTTGGGAGACCCAGTACTTC. The full variable domain, completed using reference TRBV5-4 and TRBJ2-5, is ETGVTQSPTHLIKTRGQQVTLRCSSQSGHNTVSWYQQALGQGPQFIFQYYREEENGRGNFPPRFSGLQFPNYSSELNVNALELDDSALYLCASSLSGAWETQYFGPGTRLLVL.

This clone was detected only once. V is TRBV7-2 and J is TRBJ2-1; TRBD2 aligns across 8 bases. This CDR3 is built from 15 residues. Trimming cost V 5 bases and J 8 bases; bases outside gene matches: 11. Germline V gene lookup returns CDR1 SGHTA and CDR2 FQGNSA. As DNA, the CDR3 is TGTGCCAGCAGCACCTCCGGGACTAGTAACGATGAGCAGTTCTTC. Its translation: CASSTSGTSNDEQFF. Using reference TRBV7-2 and TRBJ2-1 for the parts outside the CDR3, the full variable domain is GAGVSQSPSNKVTEKGKDVELRCDPISGHTALYWYRQSLGQGLEFLIYFQGNSAPDKSGLPSDRFSAERTGGSVSTLTIQRTQQEDSAVYLCASSTSGTSNDEQFFGPGTRLTVL.

J is TRBJ1-3 and V is TRBV9, with D perhaps matching TRBD1 (6 bases). V lost 2 bases and J 9 bases, leaving 18 bases between the germline ends. The CDR3 sequence is 15 residues long. From germline, CDR1 is SGDLS and CDR2 YYNGEE. The CDR3 spells CASSVGGAPKSTIYF. The CDR3 region has the DNA TGTGCCAGCAGCGTGGGGGGGGCCCCGAAAAGCACCATATATTTT.

This chain uses TRBV7-2 with TRBJ1-2, with D tentatively TRBD1 (6 bases). This CDR3 has 15 amino acids. Trimming removed 3 bases at V and 4 bases at J, with 15 bases between. The germline CDR1 and CDR2 sequences are SGHTA and FQGNSA. DNA of the CDR3: TGTGCCAGCAGCTTCCAAGGAGCAGGGGCCTATGGCTACACCTTC. This translates into CASSFQGAGAYGYTF.

This chain links TRBV7-3 with TRBJ2-3; TRBD2 matches at 10 bases. Germline CDR1 SGHTA, CDR2 FQGTGA. The ends lost 2 bases at V and 5 bases at J; junction bases unmatched: 7. This CDR3 is built from 16 residues. The CDR3 DNA reads as TGTGCCAGCAGCTTAGGCCTAGCGGGGGCGGGAGATACGCAGTATTTT. Amino acids: CASSLGLAGAGDTQYF.